This TCR beta chain derives from a study of response to subunit inactivated influenza vaccine. Study-level findings and limits: Authors suggested each seasonal flu vaccination may recruit only limited numbers of new T cells.

There are many counts of this clonotype. Its antigen is not identified. In TCRdb, the RT-PCR reads were re-called with MiXCR into one record per CDR3 protein. Among 560,000 or so distinct CDR3 sequences listed, under 9% were seen once. The CDR3 has 15 amino acids. CDR1 and CDR2 (germline): MNHEY, SVGEGT. The V gene lost 5 bases and the J gene lost 5 bases, with 16 bases spanning the gap. The chain uses TRBV6-2 or TRBV6-3 and TRBJ2-1; perhaps TRBD2 as D (6 bases). This receptor was obtained from a man between 45 and 75 years old who received an inactivated influenza vaccine. The starting material was PBMCs from blood, obtained less than 30 months after vaccination. DNA for the CDR3: TGTGCCAGCAGTCGACACCAAGCGGGCGACAATGAGCAGTTCTTC. Amino acid sequence: CASSRHQAGDNEQFF.